The clone carrying this T cell receptor beta chain was picked up one time. The sample is drawn from a study of blood T cell repertoires in COVID-19. After removal of 6 bases from V and 0 bases from J, the junction contained 7 bases not matched to a gene. The CDR3 length is 16 residues. Germline CDR1 and CDR2: SGHRS and YFSETQ. Data came from immunoSEQ multiplex PCR; TCRdb stores just in-frame clones and leaves some out. The data hold roughly 300,000 clones, with 65% to 85% observed a single time. Sequencing was performed on peripheral blood. This TCR was sampled from a woman in her forties or fifties with acute or convalescent COVID-19. The chain uses TRBV5-1 and TRBJ1-2; 11 positions match TRBD1. The CDR3 reads CASTLGTGGSNYGYTF. CDR3 in DNA: TGCGCCAGCACCCTCGGGACAGGGGGATCTAACTATGGCTACACCTTC.